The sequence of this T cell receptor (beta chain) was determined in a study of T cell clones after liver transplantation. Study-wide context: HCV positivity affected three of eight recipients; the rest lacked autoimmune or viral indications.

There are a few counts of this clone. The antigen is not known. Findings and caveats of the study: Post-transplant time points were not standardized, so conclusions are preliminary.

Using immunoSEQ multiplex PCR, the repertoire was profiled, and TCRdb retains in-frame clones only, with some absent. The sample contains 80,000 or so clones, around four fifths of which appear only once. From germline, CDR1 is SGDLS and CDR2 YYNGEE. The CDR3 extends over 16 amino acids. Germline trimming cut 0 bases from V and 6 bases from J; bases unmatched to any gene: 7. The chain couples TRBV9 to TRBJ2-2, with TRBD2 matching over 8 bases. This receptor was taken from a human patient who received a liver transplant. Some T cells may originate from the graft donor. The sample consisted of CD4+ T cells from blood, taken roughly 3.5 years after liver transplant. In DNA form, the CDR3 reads TGTGCCAGCAGCGTAGTGAGCGGGAGTCTATCCGGGGAGCTGTTTTTT. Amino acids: CASSVVSGSLSGELFF.